The clone carrying this T cell receptor beta chain was found many times. What it binds is not known. This entry belongs to a study of T cell repertoires in cytomegalovirus infection. On the study more broadly: Newly reported HLA-C-restricted and thoroughly characterized HLA-B-restricted CMV epitopes were employed.

TCRdb redid the calling of the reads with MiXCR, one entry per CDR3 protein. This table holds 900,000 to 950,000 distinct CDR3 sequences, around 32% found once. The V and J ends lost 7 bases and 6 bases, in that order; junction bases with no gene match: 9. The CDR3 has 16 residues. Per the germline V gene, CDR1 is SEHNR and CDR2 is FQNEAQ (reference sequence). The genes are TRBV7-9 and TRBJ2-1; 13 nucleotides match TRBD2. The sequence came from a human donor in good health (CMV status not recorded). Some clones in this sample may be carry-over from other donors' samples. The sample was cultured CD8+ T cells from PBMCs, taken from culture after CMV antigen stimulation. CDR3: CASTDPTSGGPNEQFF. The CDR3, as DNA: TGTGCCAGCACCGACCCGACTAGCGGGGGGCCCAATGAGCAGTTCTTC.